The clone carrying this TCR beta chain has just one count. The sample comes from a study of blood T cell repertoires in COVID-19. Here immunoSEQ multiplex PCR was the method, and the copy in TCRdb shows in-frame clones only, minus some. The data hold approximately 140,000 clones, with 70% to 90% observed a single time. This CDR3 comprises 16 residues. J gave up 7 bases and V 0 bases, and 8 bases lay outside the gene matches. Looked up from germline, CDR1 is MNHEY and CDR2 is SVGAGI. The sample consisted of peripheral blood. This clonotype originated in an older man with acute or convalescent COVID-19. The chain couples TRBV6-5 to TRBJ2-1; 8 nucleotides line up with TRBD1. CDR3: CASSYSGTGSTNEQFF. The CDR3 DNA follows: TGTGCCAGCAGTTACTCCGGGACAGGTTCTACAAATGAGCAGTTCTTC.